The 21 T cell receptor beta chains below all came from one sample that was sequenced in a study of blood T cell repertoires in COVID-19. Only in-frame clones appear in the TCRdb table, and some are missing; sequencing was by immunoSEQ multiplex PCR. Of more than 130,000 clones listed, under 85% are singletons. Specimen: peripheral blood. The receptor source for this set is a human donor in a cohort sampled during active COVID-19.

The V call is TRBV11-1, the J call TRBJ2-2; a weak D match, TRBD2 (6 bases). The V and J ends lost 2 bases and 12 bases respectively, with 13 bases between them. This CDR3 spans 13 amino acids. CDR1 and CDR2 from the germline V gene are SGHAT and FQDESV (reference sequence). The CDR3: CASSLFSGEQLFF. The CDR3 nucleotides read TGTGCCAGCAGCTTATTTTCGGGAGAACAGCTGTTTTTT.

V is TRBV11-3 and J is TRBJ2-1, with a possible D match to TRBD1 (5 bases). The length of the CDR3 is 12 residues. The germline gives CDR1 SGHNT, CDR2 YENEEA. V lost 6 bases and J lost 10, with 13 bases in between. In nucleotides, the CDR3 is TGTGCCAGCAGGGCAGGGCCGGGCGAGCAGTTCTTC. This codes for CASRAGPGEQFF.

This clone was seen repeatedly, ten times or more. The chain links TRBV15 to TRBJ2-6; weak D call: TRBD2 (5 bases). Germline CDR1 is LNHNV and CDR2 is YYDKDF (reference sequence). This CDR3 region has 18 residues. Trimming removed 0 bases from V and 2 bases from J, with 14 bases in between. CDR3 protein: CATSRDPMGETGANVLTF. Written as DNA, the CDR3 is TGTGCCACCAGCAGAGATCCGATGGGAGAGACTGGGGCCAACGTCCTGACTTTC.

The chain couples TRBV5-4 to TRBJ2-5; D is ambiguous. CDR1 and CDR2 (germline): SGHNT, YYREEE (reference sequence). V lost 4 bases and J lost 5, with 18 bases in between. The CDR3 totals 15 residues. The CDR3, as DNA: TGTGCCAGCAGCGGTGGTTTCAGTTCAATGGAGACCCAGTACTTC. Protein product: CASSGGFSSMETQYF.

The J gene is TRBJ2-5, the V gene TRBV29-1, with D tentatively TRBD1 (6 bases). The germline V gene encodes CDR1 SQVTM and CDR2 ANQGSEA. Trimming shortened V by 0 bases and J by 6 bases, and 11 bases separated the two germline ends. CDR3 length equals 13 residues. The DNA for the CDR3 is TGCAGCGTTGAAGAGATGACAGGACAGACCCAGTACTTC. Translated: CSVEEMTGQTQYF.

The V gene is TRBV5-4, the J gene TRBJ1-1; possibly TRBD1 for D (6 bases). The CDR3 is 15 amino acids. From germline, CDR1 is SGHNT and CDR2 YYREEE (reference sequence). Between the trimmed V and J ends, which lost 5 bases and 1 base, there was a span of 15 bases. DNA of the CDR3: TGTGCCAGCAGGTCCGCCACACAGGGGAACACTGAAGCTTTCTTT. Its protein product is CASRSATQGNTEAFF.

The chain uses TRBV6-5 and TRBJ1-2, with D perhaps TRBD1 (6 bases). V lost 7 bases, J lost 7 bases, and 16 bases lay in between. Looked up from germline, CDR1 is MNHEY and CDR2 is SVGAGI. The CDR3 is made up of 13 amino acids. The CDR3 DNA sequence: TGTGCCAGCATAGGAAGGCAGGGGTTTGGCTACACCTTC. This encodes CASIGRQGFGYTF.

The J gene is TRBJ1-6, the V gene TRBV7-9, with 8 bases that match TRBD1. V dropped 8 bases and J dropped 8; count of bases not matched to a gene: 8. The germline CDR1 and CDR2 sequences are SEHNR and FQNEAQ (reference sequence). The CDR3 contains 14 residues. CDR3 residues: CASAAQGAYSPLHF. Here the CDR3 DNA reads TGTGCCAGCGCCGCTCAGGGGGCCTATTCACCCCTCCACTTT.

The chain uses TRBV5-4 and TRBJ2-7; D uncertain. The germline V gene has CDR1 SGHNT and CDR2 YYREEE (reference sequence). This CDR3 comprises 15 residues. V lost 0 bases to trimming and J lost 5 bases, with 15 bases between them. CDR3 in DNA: TGTGCCAGCAGCTTGGGTCGTGGAGCCCTTAACGAGCAGTACTTC. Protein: CASSLGRGALNEQYF.

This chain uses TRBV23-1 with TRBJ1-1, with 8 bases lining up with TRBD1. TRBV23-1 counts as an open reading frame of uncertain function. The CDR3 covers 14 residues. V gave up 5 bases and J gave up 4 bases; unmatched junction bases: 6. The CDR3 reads CASSKRTGSTEAFF. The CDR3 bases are TGCGCCAGCAGTAAACGGACAGGGAGCACTGAAGCTTTCTTT.

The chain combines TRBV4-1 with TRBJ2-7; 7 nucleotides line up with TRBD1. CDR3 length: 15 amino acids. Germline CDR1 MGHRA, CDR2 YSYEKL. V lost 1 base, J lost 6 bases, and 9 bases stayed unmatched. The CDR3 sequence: CASSQGRGQIIEQYF. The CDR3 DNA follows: TGCGCCAGCAGCCAAGGTAGGGGACAGATTATCGAGCAGTACTTC.

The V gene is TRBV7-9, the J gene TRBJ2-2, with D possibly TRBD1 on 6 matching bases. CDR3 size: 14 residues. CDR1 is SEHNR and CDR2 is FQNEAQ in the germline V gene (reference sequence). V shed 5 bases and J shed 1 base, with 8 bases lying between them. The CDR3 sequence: CASSPRGNTGELFF. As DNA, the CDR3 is TGTGCCAGCAGCCCCAGGGGGAACACCGGGGAGCTGTTTTTT.

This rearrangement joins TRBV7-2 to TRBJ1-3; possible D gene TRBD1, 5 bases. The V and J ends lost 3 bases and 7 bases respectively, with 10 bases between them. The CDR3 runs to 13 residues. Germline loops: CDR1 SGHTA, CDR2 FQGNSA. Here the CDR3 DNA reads TGTGCCAGCAGCTTGGGGGGGAGTAACACCATATATTTT. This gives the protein CASSLGGSNTIYF.

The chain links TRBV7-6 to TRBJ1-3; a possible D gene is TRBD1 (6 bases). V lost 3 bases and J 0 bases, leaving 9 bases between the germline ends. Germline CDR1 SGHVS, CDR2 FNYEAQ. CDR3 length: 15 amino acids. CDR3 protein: CASSLGALSGNTIYF. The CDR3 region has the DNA TGTGCCAGCAGCTTGGGGGCCCTCTCTGGAAACACCATATATTTT.

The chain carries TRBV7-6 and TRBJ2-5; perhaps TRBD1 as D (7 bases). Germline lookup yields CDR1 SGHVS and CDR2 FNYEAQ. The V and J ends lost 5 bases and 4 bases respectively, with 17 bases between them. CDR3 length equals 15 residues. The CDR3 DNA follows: TGTGCCAGCAGCCGGACAGGTGGAGGGGGAGAGACCCAGTACTTC. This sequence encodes CASSRTGGGGETQYF.

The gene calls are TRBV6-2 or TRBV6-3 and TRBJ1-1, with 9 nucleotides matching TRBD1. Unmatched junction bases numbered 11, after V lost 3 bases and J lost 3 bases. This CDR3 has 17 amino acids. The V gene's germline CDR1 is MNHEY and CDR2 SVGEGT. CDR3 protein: CASSYATGGIEYTEAFF. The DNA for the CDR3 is TGTGCCAGCAGTTATGCGACAGGGGGAATCGAGTACACTGAAGCTTTCTTT.

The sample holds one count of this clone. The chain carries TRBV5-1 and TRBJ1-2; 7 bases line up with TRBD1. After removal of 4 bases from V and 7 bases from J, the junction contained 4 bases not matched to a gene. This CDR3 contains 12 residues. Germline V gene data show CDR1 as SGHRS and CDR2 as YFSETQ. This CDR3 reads CASSRDSGGYTF. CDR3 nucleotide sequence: TGCGCCAGCAGCAGGGACAGTGGTGGCTACACCTTC.

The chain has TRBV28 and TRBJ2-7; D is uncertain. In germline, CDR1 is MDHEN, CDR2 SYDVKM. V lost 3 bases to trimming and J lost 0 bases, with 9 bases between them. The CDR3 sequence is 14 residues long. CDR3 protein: CASSFPGRSYEQYF. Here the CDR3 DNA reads TGTGCCAGCAGTTTTCCGGGTCGCTCCTACGAGCAGTACTTC.

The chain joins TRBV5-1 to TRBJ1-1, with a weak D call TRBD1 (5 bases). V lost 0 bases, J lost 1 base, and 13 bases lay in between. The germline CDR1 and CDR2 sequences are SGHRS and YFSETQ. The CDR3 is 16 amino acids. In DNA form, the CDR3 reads TGCGCCAGCAGCTTGGATAGGGGTGTGGGGAACACTGAAGCTTTCTTT. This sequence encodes CASSLDRGVGNTEAFF.

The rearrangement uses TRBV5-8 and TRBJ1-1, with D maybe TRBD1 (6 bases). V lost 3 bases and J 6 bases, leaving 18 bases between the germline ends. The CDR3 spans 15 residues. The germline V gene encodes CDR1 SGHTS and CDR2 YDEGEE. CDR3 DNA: TGTGCCAGCAGCTGGGAGGGGGGGGCTATAGCTGAAGCTTTCTTT. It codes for CASSWEGGAIAEAFF.

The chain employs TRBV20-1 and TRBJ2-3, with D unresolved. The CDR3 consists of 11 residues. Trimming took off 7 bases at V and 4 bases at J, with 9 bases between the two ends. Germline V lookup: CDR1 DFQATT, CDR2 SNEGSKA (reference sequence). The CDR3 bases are TGCAGTGTTCCCTTCGCAGATACGCAGTATTTT. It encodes CSVPFADTQYF.